This record concerns one T cell receptor (beta chain) sequence. The source of the sample is a study of blood T cell repertoires in COVID-19. Original handling: Cell counts per sample came from amplifying reference gene primers. Clones were read by immunoSEQ multiplex PCR, and TCRdb kept only the in-frame ones, dropping some. For V, J and clone size, that table is used; D and trimming come from the DNA. Among fewer than 350,000 clones listed, 86% were seen once. Adults between roughly 18 and 90 years of age took part from some 25 US areas. V lost 6 bases to trimming and J lost 4 bases; unmatched junction nucleotides: 7. The germline gives CDR1 MNHEY, CDR2 SMNVEV (reference sequence). The CDR3 is 14 amino acids.

Sequencing input: PBMCs or T cells enriched from blood (not recorded which). This chain links TRBV27 with TRBJ2-3, with 7 positions matching TRBD2. This sequence was found in a woman in her thirties or forties with acute COVID-19. CDR3 region: CASRELAFPDTQYF. Written as DNA, the CDR3 is TGTGCCAGCAGGGAACTAGCGTTCCCAGATACGCAGTATTTT.